This TCR beta chain was documented in a study of CD8 T cells in acute hepatitis C reinfection. The protocol was immunoSEQ multiplex PCR, while the TCRdb copy is restricted to in-frame clones and leaves out a portion. The sample carries some 38,000 clones, approximately 87% recorded once. Germline V gene lookup returns CDR1 LNHDA and CDR2 SQIVND (reference sequence). The CDR3 spans 17 residues. V lost 0 bases to trimming and J lost 7 bases, with 19 bases between them. Time point in this sample: naive CD8 control sorted from an acute-time-point sample. This sequence was found in a man aged 25-40 years with chronic hepatitis C. The sequencing input was naive CD8+ T cells from PBMCs. The V and J genes are TRBV19 and TRBJ1-5; D possibly corresponds to TRBD1 (5 bases). The chain's CDR3 is CASSIDNTGVEGQPQHF. CDR3 nucleotide sequence: TGTGCCAGTAGTATAGATAATACCGGGGTTGAGGGGCAGCCCCAGCATTTT.